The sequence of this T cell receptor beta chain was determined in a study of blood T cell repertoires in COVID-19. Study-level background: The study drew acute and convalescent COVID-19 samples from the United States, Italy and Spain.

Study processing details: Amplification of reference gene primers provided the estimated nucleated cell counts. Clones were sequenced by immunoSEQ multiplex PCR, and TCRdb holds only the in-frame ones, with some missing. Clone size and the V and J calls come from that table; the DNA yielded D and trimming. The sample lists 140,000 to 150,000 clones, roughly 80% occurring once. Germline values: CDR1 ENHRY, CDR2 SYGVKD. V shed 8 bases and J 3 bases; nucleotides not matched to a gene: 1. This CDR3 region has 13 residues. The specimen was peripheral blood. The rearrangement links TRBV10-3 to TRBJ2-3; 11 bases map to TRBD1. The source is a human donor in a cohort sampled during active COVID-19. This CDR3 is CAIRDRGTDTQYF. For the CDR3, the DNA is TGTGCCATCCGGGACAGGGGGACAGATACGCAGTATTTT.